This T cell receptor (beta chain) was identified during a study of STAT5B mutations in CD4+ large granular lymphocyte leukemia (dated by TCRdb to the early 2020s). A note on the overall study: Among the healthy controls, the CDR3 'QG' motif was associated with a particular HLA allele. The study compared the TCRbeta repertoires of patients with CD4+ T-cell large granular lymphocyte leukemia against the TCRbeta repertoires of healthy blood donors. Flow cytometry on FACSCanto II or FACSVerse showed that the purified fractions were more than 95% pure among lymphocytes. Summary of the overall study and its limitations: Greater clonality appeared to be present in CD4-sorted patient repertoires than in healthy CD4+ repertoires, and the difference was retained after the putative leukemic clones were removed. Enrichment of TRBV06-family usage was observed among the top patient clones (8/27) relative to healthy controls (2/35). Data were not HLA-matched; higher clonality in CD4+ versus CD8+ T-LGLL could reflect the relatively small sample size. Main leukemic clonotypes were private to each patient, although about a quarter of the main leukemic clonotypes were found at low frequency in the non-leukemic repertoires of other patients.

TCRbeta rearrangements were sequenced from genomic DNA using the immunoSEQ assay at survey resolution. As for the authors' bioinformatics: In the TCR sequencing data, the smallest productive clonotype frequency that could be detected was 2.59 x 10-5. Only productive TCRbeta rearrangements, meaning sequences that were complete and in-frame, were kept for the analyses. Sample clonality was computed as Simpson clonality in the immunoSEQ Analyzer version 3.0. Clones were grouped by frequency into very rare, small, medium, large (1-20%) or hyperexpanded (>20%) categories. Generation probabilities were estimated with OLGA 1.2.3, V-gene circos plots were made with VDJtools, specificities were searched in VDJdb, and CDR3 motifs were identified with GLIPH. This immuneACCESS table, as held by TCRdb, lists in-frame sequences with V and J called but not all clones. Of the missing ones, under half trace to an unresolved V gene in checked studies; the others have no known cause. V, J and clone size reflect that table, while D and trimming were determined from the DNA. This sample comprises about 32,000 clones, around 66% of them detected only once. Clones ranked in the top ten supply roughly 0.48% of the sample.

With respect to this clone: Its recognized antigen is unknown. No qualities accompany the bases; no much larger clone lies one base away.

According to the germline V gene, CDR1 reads MNHNS and CDR2 reads SASEGT. The CDR3 covers 15 residues, taking in both the cysteine and the phenylalanine. Of the read, only the CDR3 DNA is kept; its 45 bases are in frame from base 1. V and J are trimmed by 7 bases and 1 base, and the gene matches miss 6 bases of the junction. Buffy coats from some 36 blood donors, supplied by the Finnish Red Cross blood service, were used as healthy controls. All TCR-sequenced material derived from peripheral blood: patient blood samples and healthy donor buffy coats. Ficoll-Hypaque gradient centrifugation was used to isolate peripheral blood mononuclear cells. Magnetic purification was used to isolate CD4+ cells from the buffy coats of the healthy controls. Genomic DNA was extracted using the Gentra Puregene Cell and Tissue kit, and a Qubit 2.0 fluorometer was used to quantify it.

The TCR originated in a human donor in good health. The chain is assembled from TRBV6-1 and TRBJ2-3, and 9 junction bases match TRBD2. The sequenced sample consisted of CD4+ T cells from blood buffy coats. The nucleotide sequence is given as TGTGCCAGCACTCTAGCGGGGAGGGGCACAGATACGCAGTATTTT. The resulting protein is CASTLAGRGTDTQYF.